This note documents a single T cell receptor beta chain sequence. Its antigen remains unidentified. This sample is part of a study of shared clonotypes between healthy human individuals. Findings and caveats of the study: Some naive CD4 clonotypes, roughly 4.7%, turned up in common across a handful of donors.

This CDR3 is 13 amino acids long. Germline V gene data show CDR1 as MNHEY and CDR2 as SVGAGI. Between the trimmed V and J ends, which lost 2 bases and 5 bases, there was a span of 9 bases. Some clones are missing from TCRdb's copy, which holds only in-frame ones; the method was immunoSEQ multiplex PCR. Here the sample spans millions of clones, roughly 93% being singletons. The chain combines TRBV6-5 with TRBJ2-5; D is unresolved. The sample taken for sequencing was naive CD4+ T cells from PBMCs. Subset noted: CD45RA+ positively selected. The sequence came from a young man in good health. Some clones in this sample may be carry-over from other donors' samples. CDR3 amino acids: CASSYDWSETQYF. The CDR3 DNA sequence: TGTGCCAGCAGTTACGACTGGAGTGAGACCCAGTACTTC.